This TCR beta chain was retrieved from a study of control samples from healthy donors and cancer patients. Germline values: CDR1 LNHNV, CDR2 YYDKDF (reference sequence). Trimming shortened V by 0 bases and J by 8 bases, and 14 bases separated the two germline ends. CDR3 length: 16 amino acids. Repertoires were generated with immunoSEQ multiplex PCR, while TCRdb's copy carries only in-frame clones and drops some. In the table there are fewer than 95,000 clones, around nine tenths of which are singletons. The J gene is TRBJ1-6, the V gene TRBV15; no firm D call. Material for sequencing was blood. This sequence originates from a man in his thirties or forties in good health. The CDR3 spells CATSRDRGDFDSPLHF. Here the CDR3 DNA reads TGTGCCACCAGCAGAGATCGAGGTGATTTTGATTCACCCCTCCACTTT. Supplemented by reference TRBV15 and TRBJ1-6, the full variable domain reads DAMVIQNPRYQVTQFGKPVTLSCSQTLNHNVMYWYQQKSSQAPKLLFHYYDKDFNNEADTPDNFQSRRPNTSFCFLDIRSPGLGDTAMYLCATSRDRGDFDSPLHFGNGTRLTVT.